The sequence of this T cell receptor beta chain was determined in a study of sequential checkpoint blockade in melanoma. The CDR3 consists of 12 residues. In germline, CDR1 is SGHTA, CDR2 FQGNSA. V dropped 3 bases and J dropped 7 bases, with 7 bases sitting between them. Profiling relied on immunoSEQ multiplex PCR, and the TCRdb table lists in-frame clones only, not all of them. The sample holds 15,000 to 20,000 clones, around 69% seen once. Treatment noted: randomized to nivolumab then ipilimumab (arm A) or the reverse (arm B). PBMC sorting kept live CD3+CD8+ cells without CD19 or CD56. The chain employs TRBV7-2 and TRBJ2-1; D might be TRBD1 (5 bases). This material consisted of CD8+ T cells sorted from blood (inferred from file names), taken from a patient given nivolumab and ipilimumab in sequence. This receptor was identified in a human donor with melanoma. This chain's CDR3 is CASSFRVNEQFF. The CDR3 DNA reads TGTGCCAGCAGCTTCAGGGTTAATGAGCAGTTCTTC.